This T cell receptor beta chain was captured by sequencing in a study of blood T cell repertoires in COVID-19. Study background: The United States, Italy and Spain supplied acute and convalescent COVID-19 samples. Sample material is recorded as cDNA or gDNA derived from T cells, B-cell-depleted T cells, or PBMCs.

In the authors' methods: Estimated nucleated cell counts came from reference gene primer amplification. This table comes from immunoSEQ multiplex PCR, and its TCRdb copy is limited to in-frame clones, with some not included. D and trimming come from the DNA, and the V and J calls and clone size come from that table. In the table there are 150,000 to 200,000 clones, about 93% of which are singletons. CDR1 is SNHLY, CDR2 FYNNEI, per germline. V lost 11 bases and J lost 1, with 9 bases in between. This CDR3 region has 11 residues. This chain joins TRBV2 and TRBJ2-7; D is perhaps TRBD1 (6 bases). Specimen: peripheral blood. The clonotype was recovered from a woman in her 50s with acute or convalescent COVID-19. The CDR3 reads CAGGQSYEQYF. CDR3 coding DNA: TGTGCCGGAGGACAGTCCTACGAGCAGTACTTC. The complete variable domain, with remaining parts taken from reference TRBV2 and TRBJ2-7, reads EPEVTQTPSHQVTQMGQEVILRCVPISNHLYFYWYRQILGQKVEFLVSFYNNEISEKSEIFDDQFSVERPDGSNFTLKIRSTKLEDSAMYFCAGGQSYEQYFGPGTRLTVT.